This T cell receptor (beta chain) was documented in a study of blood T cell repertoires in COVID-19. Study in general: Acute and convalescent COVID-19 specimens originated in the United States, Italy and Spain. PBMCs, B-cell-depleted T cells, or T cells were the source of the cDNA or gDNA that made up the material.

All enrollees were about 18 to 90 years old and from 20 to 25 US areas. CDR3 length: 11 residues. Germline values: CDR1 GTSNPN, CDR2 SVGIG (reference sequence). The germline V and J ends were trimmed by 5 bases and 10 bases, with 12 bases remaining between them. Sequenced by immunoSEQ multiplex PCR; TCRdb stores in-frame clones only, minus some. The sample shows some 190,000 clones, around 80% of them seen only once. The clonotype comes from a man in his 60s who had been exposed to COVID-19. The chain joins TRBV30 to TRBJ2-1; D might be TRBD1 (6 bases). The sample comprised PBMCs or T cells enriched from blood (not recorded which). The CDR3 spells CAWVTGHEQFF. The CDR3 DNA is TGTGCCTGGGTTACAGGGCACGAGCAGTTCTTC.